This T cell receptor (beta chain) was captured by sequencing in a study of shared clonotypes between healthy human individuals. Study background: Three plates each covered CD4 naive and memory; CD8 naive two, CD8 memory one. Points from the study as a whole: Rarefaction curves obtained for sorted subsets showed sequencing incomplete despite large depth. Represented diversity, genetic and exposure-history alike, was limited by few donors.

With respect to this clone: No antigen is known for it.

The CDR3 length is 15 residues. V lost 7 bases, J lost 3 bases, and 18 bases lay in between. CDR1 MDHEN and CDR2 SYDVKM come from the germline V gene. Original processing methods: ImmunoSEQ output lacked quality scores and full-length reads, limiting matched filtering. Clones were sequenced by immunoSEQ multiplex PCR, and TCRdb holds only the in-frame ones, with some missing. The D gene and trimming were derived from the DNA, and the V and J assignments and clone size from that table. The sample yields about 610,000 clones, 97% seen once. The chain recombines TRBV28 with TRBJ1-1; a possible D gene is TRBD1 (6 bases). The material sequenced was naive CD4+ T cells sorted from blood. The sample's subset: CD45RA+ positively selected. The clonotype was recovered from a woman aged 25 to 39 in good health. The CDR3 nucleotides read TGTGCCAGCAACTTCAGGGGAAAGTGGGACACTGAAGCTTTCTTT. This codes for CASNFRGKWDTEAFF.